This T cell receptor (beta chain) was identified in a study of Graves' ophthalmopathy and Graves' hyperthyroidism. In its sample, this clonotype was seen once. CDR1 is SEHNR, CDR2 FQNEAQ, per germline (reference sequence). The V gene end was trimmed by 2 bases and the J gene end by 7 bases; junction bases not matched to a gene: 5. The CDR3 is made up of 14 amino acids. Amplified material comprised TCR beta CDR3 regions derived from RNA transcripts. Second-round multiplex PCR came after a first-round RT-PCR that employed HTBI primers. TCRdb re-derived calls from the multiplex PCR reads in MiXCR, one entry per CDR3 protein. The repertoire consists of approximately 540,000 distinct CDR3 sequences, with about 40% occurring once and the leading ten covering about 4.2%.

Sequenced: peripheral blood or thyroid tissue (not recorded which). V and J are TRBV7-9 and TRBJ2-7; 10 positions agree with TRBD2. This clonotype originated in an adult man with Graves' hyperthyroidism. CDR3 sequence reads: CASSLLAGAGEQYF. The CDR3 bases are TGTGCCAGCAGCTTACTAGCGGGAGCAGGAGAGCAGTACTTC.